This T cell receptor (beta chain) was identified in a study of identical twins. Study outcomes and limitations: Abundant cord blood beta clonotypes carried fewer insertions; memory repertoires showed none. Partial confounding of zero-insertion analyses by invariant MAIT and iNKT cells was possible. Out-of-frame beta chain sequences displayed weaker excess sharing between twins.

Germline-derived CDR1 and CDR2 are MNHNS and SASEGT. Deletions cut 7 bases from V and 4 bases from J, with 21 bases between. There are 16 residues in the CDR3. This clonotype has a handful of counts. Its antigen remains unknown. TCRdb re-called the 5' RACE reads with MiXCR, one entry per CDR3 protein. The data hold hundreds of thousands of distinct CDR3 sequences, with 9% to 15% observed a single time. The sample was also linked to a second study, of yellow fever vaccine responses in identical twins. Per that study: On the reported evidence, twins' vaccine T cell responses seemed partly convergent and partly personalized.

Sample: PBMCs. The sequence derives from a young woman in good health. This chain joins TRBV6-1 and TRBJ2-3, with D maybe TRBD1 (7 bases). The CDR3 reads CASTQGTVEGPDTQYF. For the CDR3, the DNA is TGTGCCAGCACCCAGGGGACAGTGGAGGGCCCAGATACGCAGTATTTT.